The 23 T cell receptor beta chains in this list originate from one sample, sequenced in a study of T cell repertoires and HLA-DP antigens. These receptors' antigens are unknown. The assay was immunoSEQ multiplex PCR, and TCRdb's table has in-frame clones only and misses some. This table holds approximately 100,000 clones, approximately 86% found once. The material sequenced was CD4+ T cells from PBMCs. All receptors derive from a man in his fifties in good health and CMV-seronegative.

This sequence joins TRBV7-8 and TRBJ1-2; D unclear. There are 13 residues in the CDR3. From germline, CDR1 is SGHVS and CDR2 FQNEAQ. Deletions cut 6 bases from V and 4 bases from J, with 12 bases between. The CDR3, as DNA: TGTGCCAGCAGTAGCAGCGGGCTCTATGGCTACACCTTC. Translating gives CASSSSGLYGYTF.

This rearrangement joins TRBV6-5 to TRBJ1-6; a possible D gene is TRBD1 (5 bases). The CDR3 length is 15 residues. With 6 bases removed from V and 7 bases from J, the gap between germline ends came to 16 bases. The germline V gene encodes CDR1 MNHEY and CDR2 SVGAGI. CDR3 nucleotides: TGTGCCAGCAGAACTGGGGGGAACGGGAATTCACCCCTCCACTTT. Its translation: CASRTGGNGNSPLHF.

This chain joins TRBV19 and TRBJ2-1; D may be TRBD2 (7 bases). Trimming removed 4 bases from V and 8 bases from J, with 12 bases in between. Germline CDR1 and CDR2: LNHDA and SQIVND (reference sequence). There are 13 residues in the CDR3. DNA of the CDR3: TGTGCCAGTAGTAAGGGGGAGGGTGATGAGCAGTTCTTC. This codes for CASSKGEGDEQFF.

The CDR3 region is CASSSTSASYNEQFF. The CDR3 bases are TGTGCCAGCAGCTCCACTAGCGCCAGCTACAATGAGCAGTTCTTC. This rearrangement joins TRBV7-2 to TRBJ2-1, with 7 bases that match TRBD2. Germline loops: CDR1 SGHTA, CDR2 FQGNSA. The CDR3 has 15 residues. V lost 4 bases, J lost 3 bases, and 6 bases stayed unmatched.

The CDR3 sequence is CASSLSGQGYNEQFF. CDR3 coding DNA: TGTGCCAGCAGCCTATCCGGGCAGGGATACAATGAGCAGTTCTTC. The genes are TRBV7-2 and TRBJ2-1; possible D gene TRBD1, 5 bases. Trimming pared 5 bases from V and 4 bases from J, leaving 15 bases between. Looked up from germline, CDR1 is SGHTA and CDR2 is FQGNSA. CDR3 length: 15 amino acids.

The V gene is TRBV5-6, the J gene TRBJ1-3; no firm D call. The V end lost 4 bases, the J end lost 1 base, and 15 bases lay between the germline ends. This CDR3 has 16 amino acids. The V gene's germline CDR1 is SGHDT and CDR2 YYEEEE. The CDR3 loop reads CASSQLSDRSGNTIYF. The CDR3 DNA reads TGTGCCAGCAGCCAGCTCAGCGACCGATCTGGAAACACCATATATTTT.

V gene TRBV30 combines with J gene TRBJ2-5; D unresolved. Germline V lookup: CDR1 GTSNPN, CDR2 SVGIG (reference sequence). The CDR3 runs 12 residues. V lost 0 bases and J lost 4, with 6 bases in between. The CDR3 sequence is CAWSVLAETQYF. The DNA for the CDR3 is TGTGCCTGGAGTGTATTAGCAGAGACCCAGTACTTC.

The rearrangement joins TRBV7-2 to TRBJ1-5, with D unresolved. The CDR3 is made up of 13 amino acids. The V gene lost 0 bases and the J gene lost 4 bases, with 4 bases spanning the gap. Germline CDR1 reads SGHTA; CDR2 reads FQGNSA. The CDR3 sequence: CASSLASNQPQHF. As DNA, the CDR3 is TGTGCCAGCAGCTTAGCGAGTAATCAGCCCCAGCATTTT. Using reference TRBV7-2 and TRBJ1-5 for the parts outside the CDR3, the full variable domain is GAGVSQSPSNKVTEKGKDVELRCDPISGHTALYWYRQSLGQGLEFLIYFQGNSAPDKSGLPSDRFSAERTGGSVSTLTIQRTQQEDSAVYLCASSLASNQPQHFGDGTRLSIL.

The rearrangement links TRBV28 to TRBJ1-2; D is unclear. Trimming stripped 7 bases from V and 5 bases from J, with 14 bases between. Per germline, CDR1 MDHEN and CDR2 SYDVKM. The CDR3 sequence is 13 residues long. In nucleotides, the CDR3 is TGTGCCAGCACTAACAGTCAGTTTTATGGCTACACCTTC. Protein: CASTNSQFYGYTF.

This clone is a singleton in its sample. The gene calls are TRBV5-1 and TRBJ1-3; tentatively, D is TRBD1 (5 bases). CDR1 and CDR2 from the germline V gene are SGHRS and YFSETQ. Trimming stripped 4 bases from V and 1 base from J, with 15 bases between. This CDR3 contains 16 residues. In DNA form, the CDR3 reads TGCGCCAGCAGCCCCGACAGTTCCGCTTCTGGAAACACCATATATTTT. The encoded protein is CASSPDSSASGNTIYF.

Turning to this clone: The sample contains more than one DNA sequence encoding this CDR3. The gene calls are TRBV28 and TRBJ1-1; no clear D gene. CDR3 length: 12 amino acids. Germline lookup yields CDR1 MDHEN and CDR2 SYDVKM. The germline V and J ends were trimmed by 1 base and 6 bases, with 6 bases remaining between them. Here the CDR3 DNA reads TGTGCCAGCAGTTTATTAGGCGCTGAAGCTTTCTTT. It is translated as CASSLLGAEAFF.

This chain uses TRBV6-4 with TRBJ1-2; 8 nucleotides align to TRBD1. Germline V gene sequence: CDR1 MRHNA, CDR2 SNTAGT. V shed 4 bases and J 3 bases; nucleotides not matched to a gene: 4. CDR3 length: 14 amino acids. The CDR3 spells CASSAAGGDYGYTF. CDR3 in DNA: TGTGCCAGCAGTGCGGCAGGGGGCGACTATGGCTACACCTTC.

This clone came up once. The chain is built from TRBV19 and TRBJ1-2; D ambiguous. With 3 bases removed from V and 6 bases from J, the gap between germline ends came to 11 bases. Per germline, CDR1 LNHDA and CDR2 SQIVND (reference sequence). This CDR3 contains 13 residues. CDR3 sequence reads: CASSIHARDGYTF. The CDR3 DNA follows: TGTGCCAGTAGTATCCACGCTAGGGATGGCTACACCTTC.

This chain links TRBV6-1 with TRBJ1-1; maybe TRBD1 (5 bases). Trimming pared 2 bases from V and 4 bases from J, leaving 8 bases between. The CDR3 length is 13 residues. Germline CDR1 MNHNS, CDR2 SASEGT. Here the CDR3 DNA reads TGTGCCAGCAGTGAATCGGGGGGCACTGAAGCTTTCTTT. Translated: CASSESGGTEAFF.

This chain joins TRBV11-2 and TRBJ2-3; a weak D match, TRBD1 (5 bases). CDR1 and CDR2 from the germline V gene are SGHAT and FQNNGV. This CDR3 comprises 13 residues. V lost 4 bases and J 4 bases, leaving 9 bases between the germline ends. The CDR3, as DNA: TGTGCCAGCAGCTCCCAGGGCCCAGATACGCAGTATTTT. Its protein is CASSSQGPDTQYF.

This chain links TRBV15 with TRBJ2-7; the D is unclear. Trimming pared 6 bases from V and 2 bases from J, leaving 8 bases between. The CDR3 sequence is 12 residues long. The germline CDR1 and CDR2 sequences are LNHNV and YYDKDF (reference sequence). The CDR3 sequence is CATRDDTYEQYF. The CDR3 coding sequence is TGTGCCACCAGGGATGACACCTACGAGCAGTACTTC.

The chain uses TRBV30 and TRBJ2-3, with 7 bases aligning to TRBD2. Losses at the gene ends were 0 bases for V and 6 bases for J; bases not matched to a gene: 6. This CDR3 is built from 14 residues. Germline CDR1 and CDR2: GTSNPN and SVGIG (reference sequence). The CDR3 sequence is CAWSVPGGGDTQYF. Here the CDR3 DNA reads TGTGCCTGGAGTGTACCCGGGGGAGGGGATACGCAGTATTTT.

This chain joins TRBV12-5 and TRBJ2-3; unclear D gene. Germline values: CDR1 LGHNT, CDR2 FRNRAP. The CDR3 length is 12 residues. V lost 4 bases and J lost 3, with 5 bases in between. Here the CDR3 reads CASGSQTDTQYF. As DNA, the CDR3 is TGTGCTAGTGGTTCGCAGACAGATACGCAGTATTTT.

The J gene is TRBJ2-7, the V gene TRBV7-9; maybe TRBD1 (6 bases). Deletions cut 4 bases from V and 7 bases from J, with 14 bases between. This CDR3 region has 13 residues. CDR1 is SEHNR, CDR2 FQNEAQ, per germline (reference sequence). CDR3 nucleotides: TGTGCCAGCAGCTCAGACAGGACTGGAGAGCAGTACTTC. As protein: CASSSDRTGEQYF.

This chain joins TRBV4-3 and TRBJ2-7; 7 nucleotides line up with TRBD1. Germline-derived CDR1 and CDR2 are LGHNA and YSLEER. The CDR3 covers 18 residues. With V trimmed by 4 bases and J by 0 bases, 15 bases remained unmatched. CDR3 in DNA: TGCGCCAGCAGCCGGATCTCTGACCCGGGACAGCTCTCCTACGAGCAGTACTTC. This codes for CASSRISDPGQLSYEQYF.

This rearrangement joins TRBV25-1 to TRBJ2-7, with D perhaps TRBD1 or TRBD2 (6 bases each). Trimming left V 7 bases short and J 4 bases short, with 14 bases between. This CDR3 spans 13 amino acids. The germline V gene has CDR1 MGHDK and CDR2 SYGVNS. The CDR3 coding sequence is TGTGCCAGCACCATGGGGGGCCGGTACGAGCAGTACTTC. It encodes CASTMGGRYEQYF.

This clone occurred once. The chain employs TRBV9 and TRBJ1-1, with 10 bases identical to TRBD1. V shed 3 bases and J 3 bases; nucleotides not matched to a gene: 2. The V gene's germline CDR1 is SGDLS and CDR2 YYNGEE. This CDR3 is 14 amino acids long. In DNA, the CDR3 is TGTGCCAGCAGCGGCGGGACAGGGGACACTGAAGCTTTCTTT. It codes for CASSGGTGDTEAFF.

This chain joins TRBV11-3 and TRBJ2-5, with TRBD2 matching 7 bases. The CDR3 is 17 residues long. The J segment lost 5 bases and the V segment lost 5 bases, leaving 17 bases of the junction unmatched. CDR1 is SGHNT, CDR2 YENEEA, per germline. This CDR3 is CASSKGRERPDRETQYF. The CDR3 bases are TGTGCCAGCAGCAAGGGGCGGGAGCGTCCAGATCGGGAGACCCAGTACTTC.